The 10 T cell receptor beta chains in this list originate from one sample, sequenced in a study of blood T cell repertoires in COVID-19. Sequencing was performed with immunoSEQ multiplex PCR; in TCRdb, only in-frame clones are kept and a portion is missing. Of 55,000 to 80,000 clones in the sample, about 86% are singletons; the top ten hold 10% to 15%. Material: peripheral blood. The receptor set was obtained from a human donor in a cohort sampled during active COVID-19.

J is TRBJ1-4 and V is TRBV21-1; no check of the table's D call, TRBD1, against the DNA was made. TRBV21-1 is a pseudogene locus. CDR3 size: 15 residues. The CDR3 sequence: CASSKGDRSNEKLFF. The CDR3 nucleotides are TGTGCCAGCAGCAAAGGGGACAGGTCTAATGAAAAACTGTTTTTT.

This clone appeared a single time. The V call is TRBV6-1, the J call TRBJ1-5; D is possibly TRBD1 (6 bases). The germline CDR1 and CDR2 sequences are MNHNS and SASEGT. The germline V and J ends were trimmed by 1 base and 9 bases, with 7 bases remaining between them. This CDR3 has 12 residues. CDR3 sequence reads: CASSEGQAPQHF. CDR3 sequence (DNA): TGTGCCAGCAGTGAAGGACAGGCGCCCCAGCATTTT.

The chain couples TRBV7-2 to TRBJ2-1; D unclear. CDR3 length equals 15 residues. V lost 6 bases, J lost 0 bases, and 12 bases lay in between. Germline CDR1 reads SGHTA; CDR2 reads FQGNSA. The CDR3: CASRPTDDSYNEQFF. The CDR3 bases are TGTGCCAGCAGGCCTACAGATGACTCCTACAATGAGCAGTTCTTC.

V usage is TRBV5-1 and J usage is TRBJ2-5, with D maybe TRBD1 (6 bases). CDR1 is SGHRS, CDR2 YFSETQ, per germline. Trimming cost V 0 bases and J 2 bases, with 8 bases left between them. The CDR3 has 14 amino acids. The DNA of the CDR3 is TGCGCCAGCAGCTTGGGGGGGCGGCAAGAGACCCAGTACTTC. This codes for CASSLGGRQETQYF. Drawing the rest from reference TRBV5-1 and TRBJ2-5, the complete variable domain is KAGVTQTPRYLIKTRGQQVTLSCSPISGHRSVSWYQQTPGQGLQFLFEYFSETQRNKGNFPGRFSGRQFSNSRSEMNVSTLELGDSALYLCASSLGGRQETQYFGPGTRLLVL.

The V gene is TRBV7-9, the J gene TRBJ2-6, with D unresolved. Trimming left V 5 bases short and J 3 bases short, with 2 bases between. CDR1 and CDR2 from the germline V gene are SEHNR and FQNEAQ (reference sequence). The CDR3 has 12 amino acids. Here the CDR3 reads CASSRGANVLTF. As DNA, the CDR3 is TGTGCCAGCAGCCGTGGGGCCAACGTCCTGACTTTC.

The V and J genes are TRBV19 and TRBJ1-2; 7 nucleotides agree with TRBD1. Germline trimming cut 5 bases from V and 0 bases from J; bases unmatched to any gene: 9. The CDR3 consists of 16 residues. From germline, CDR1 is LNHDA and CDR2 SQIVND (reference sequence). CDR3 DNA sequence: TGTGCCAGTAGTCCGAAGGGACAGAGAACTAACTATGGCTACACCTTC. Its protein is CASSPKGQRTNYGYTF.

The chain links TRBV19 to TRBJ1-2, with no clear D. V lost 0 bases and J 4 bases, leaving 12 bases between the germline ends. Germline V gives CDR1 LNHDA, CDR2 SQIVND (reference sequence). The CDR3 length is 15 residues. The DNA of the CDR3 is TGTGCCAGTAGTATAGATCTGGGCAGCCCCTATGGCTACACCTTC. It specifies CASSIDLGSPYGYTF.

The chain joins TRBV5-6 to TRBJ2-3; D is undetermined. Germline loops: CDR1 SGHDT, CDR2 YYEEEE. V shed 4 bases and J shed 4 bases, with 10 bases lying between them. The CDR3 has 13 amino acids. As DNA, the CDR3 is TGTGCCAGCAGCGTATGGCCCGCAGATACGCAGTATTTT. Amino acids: CASSVWPADTQYF.

The rearrangement uses TRBV30 and TRBJ2-7; TRBD1 matches 12 bases. V lost 4 bases to trimming and J lost 6 bases; unmatched junction nucleotides: 22. Germline loops: CDR1 GTSNPN, CDR2 SVGIG (reference sequence). The CDR3 length is 19 residues. CDR3 sequence (DNA): TGTGCCTGGAAACCCCTAACCGGGACAGGGGGCCCCTCGGGTTTCGAGCAGTACTTC. Protein sequence: CAWKPLTGTGGPSGFEQYF. The complete variable domain, with remaining parts taken from reference TRBV30 and TRBJ2-7, reads SQTIHQWPATLVQPVGSPLSLECTVEGTSNPNLYWYRQAAGRGLQLLFYSVGIGQISSEVPQNLSASRPQDRQFILSSKKLLLSDSGFYLCAWKPLTGTGGPSGFEQYFGPGTRLTVT.

This chain links TRBV28 with TRBJ2-1; a weak D match, TRBD2 (6 bases). The CDR3 contains 14 residues. Germline CDR1 MDHEN, CDR2 SYDVKM. With 7 bases removed from V and 0 bases from J, the gap between germline ends came to 10 bases. CDR3 in amino acids: CASKEGASYNEQFF. For the CDR3, the DNA is TGTGCCAGCAAGGAGGGCGCCTCCTACAATGAGCAGTTCTTC.